Shown below are 26 T cell receptor beta chains from a single sample sequenced in a study of T cell repertoires in cytomegalovirus infection. In TCRdb, the reads were re-called with MiXCR into one record per CDR3 protein. This table has about 740,000 distinct CDR3 sequences, 35% to 45% appearing once. The sequencing input was PBMCs. The receptors were gathered from a human donor in good health (CMV status not recorded). Some clones in this sample may be carry-over from other donors' samples.

Comments on this clonotype: No conserved phenylalanine or tryptophan is present at the end of the CDR3, so a read error is the likely explanation. DNA for the CDR3: TGTGCCAGTAGTACCCTCGGGGGTCAGCCCCAGCATCTT. Translation: CASSTLGGQPQHL. The chain is built from TRBV19 and TRBJ1-5, with a possible D match to TRBD1 (5 bases). This CDR3 is built from 13 residues. Germline CDR1 reads LNHDA; CDR2 reads SQIVND (reference sequence). Trimming took 4 bases from V and 6 from J, leaving 10 bases between them.

Written as DNA, the CDR3 is TGCAGCGTCCGGGACACTAACTATGGCTACACCTTC. Its protein is CSVRDTNYGYTF. The chain combines TRBV29-1 with TRBJ1-2, with D perhaps TRBD1 (6 bases). This CDR3 is built from 12 residues. Trimming shortened V by 6 bases and J by 0 bases, and 8 bases separated the two germline ends. Germline V CDR1 and CDR2: SQVTM, ANQGSEA.

This clonotype has just a few counts. This CDR3 reads CASSPTGTPPGYEQYF. Written as DNA, the CDR3 is TGTGCCAGCAGTCCTACAGGGACCCCCCCCGGCTACGAGCAGTACTTC. The genes are TRBV6-1 and TRBJ2-7; D possibly corresponds to TRBD1 (6 bases). Germline CDR1 reads MNHNS; CDR2 reads SASEGT. The ends were cut back, 5 bases at V and 3 bases at J, with 20 bases in the middle. CDR3 length: 16 residues.

The sample holds a few counts of this clonotype. The chain couples TRBV28 to TRBJ2-7; D is undetermined. Trimming stripped 5 bases from V and 5 bases from J, with 10 bases between. CDR3 size: 12 residues. Germline lookup yields CDR1 MDHEN and CDR2 SYDVKM. CDR3 loop: CASSPTRHEQYF. The CDR3 DNA is TGTGCCAGCAGTCCTACCCGCCACGAGCAGTACTTC.

This clonotype came up a few times. The rearrangement joins TRBV27 to TRBJ1-1; D remains unclear. Germline V gives CDR1 MNHEY, CDR2 SMNVEV (reference sequence). Trimming took off 6 bases at V and 1 base at J, with 12 bases between the two ends. The CDR3 has 14 residues. CDR3 sequence: CASRISRWNTEAFF. CDR3 sequence (DNA): TGTGCCAGCAGGATCAGCCGTTGGAACACTGAAGCTTTCTTT.

The chain recombines TRBV29-1 with TRBJ2-5; 7 bases line up with TRBD2. Trimming at V came to 3 bases and at J to 5 bases, leaving 9 bases not matched to a gene. Looked up from germline, CDR1 is SQVTM and CDR2 is ANQGSEA. CDR3 length: 14 residues. CDR3 region: CSVDRWEGQETQYF. The CDR3 DNA reads TGCAGCGTTGACAGGTGGGAGGGCCAGGAGACCCAGTACTTC.

The rearrangement joins TRBV15 to TRBJ2-2; TRBD2 matches at 7 bases. Germline lookup yields CDR1 LNHNV and CDR2 YYDKDF (reference sequence). The CDR3 length is 15 residues. Trimming cost V 3 bases and J 7 bases; bases outside gene matches: 8. CDR3 sequence: CATSRAGDKDGELFF. The CDR3 coding sequence is TGTGCCACCAGCAGGGCGGGGGATAAAGACGGGGAGCTGTTTTTT.

This chain uses TRBV28 with TRBJ1-2; D gene unclear. The V end lost 8 bases, the J end lost 2 bases, and 18 bases lay between the germline ends. Germline CDR1 reads MDHEN; CDR2 reads SYDVKM. This CDR3 has 15 amino acids. CDR3 amino acids: CASVGQARGNYGYTF. For the CDR3, the DNA is TGTGCCAGCGTCGGGCAGGCGAGAGGGAACTATGGCTACACCTTC.

This clonotype was seen only a few times. The chain couples TRBV14 to TRBJ2-7; TRBD2 matches 7 bases. The CDR3 totals 13 residues. Trimming removed 0 bases from V and 6 bases from J; junction bases left unmatched: 2. Germline V gene data show CDR1 as SGHDN and CDR2 as FVKESK. CDR3 nucleotides: TGTGCCAGCAGCCAAGATGGGGGGGGCGAGCAGTACTTC. As protein: CASSQDGGGEQYF.

V is TRBV7-8 and J is TRBJ2-2; 7 bases match TRBD2. The germline gives CDR1 SGHVS, CDR2 FQNEAQ. The J segment lost 1 base and the V segment lost 3 bases, leaving 11 bases of the junction unmatched. The CDR3 spans 18 residues. The CDR3 coding sequence is TGTGCCAGCAGCTTTCTCCGGGGGGACGATGGGAACACCGGGGAGCTGTTTTTT. It codes for CASSFLRGDDGNTGELFF. Variable domain in full (rest from reference TRBV7-8 and TRBJ2-2): GAGVSQSPRYKVAKRGQDVALRCDPISGHVSLFWYQQALGQGPEFLTYFQNEAQLDKSGLPSDRFFAERPEGSVSTLKIQRTQQEDSAVYLCASSFLRGDDGNTGELFFGEGSRLTVL.

This clonotype was seen a handful of times. The V call is TRBV3-1, the J call TRBJ1-1; D ambiguous. V was trimmed by 4 bases and J by 11 bases, leaving 14 bases between them. The germline V gene encodes CDR1 LGHDT and CDR2 YNNKEL (reference sequence). The CDR3 has 12 amino acids. The CDR3 sequence is CASSPSRGDAFF. CDR3 sequence (DNA): TGTGCCAGCAGCCCTAGTAGAGGCGACGCTTTCTTT. The full variable domain, with the rest looked up from reference TRBV3-1 and TRBJ1-1, is DTAVSQTPKYLVTQMGNDKSIKCEQNLGHDTMYWYKQDSKKFLKIMFSYNNKELIINETVPNRFSPKSPDKAHLNLHINSLELGDSAVYFCASSPSRGDAFFGQGTRLTVV.

This clonotype was recorded a few times. The chain links TRBV12-3 or TRBV12-4 to TRBJ2-2; TRBD2 aligns across 9 bases. V was clipped by 4 bases and J by 5 bases; unmatched bases: 5. CDR3 size: 15 residues. Here the CDR3 reads CASSWREGGTGELFF. DNA for the CDR3: TGTGCCAGCAGTTGGCGGGAGGGAGGAACCGGGGAGCTGTTTTTT.

At least ten counts were recorded for this clonotype. The J gene is TRBJ2-7, the V gene TRBV6-1; D is unclear. Germline V gene sequence: CDR1 MNHNS, CDR2 SASEGT. The CDR3 is 12 amino acids. Trimming took off 1 base at V and 4 bases at J, with 5 bases between the two ends. CDR3 nucleotide sequence: TGTGCCAGCAGTGAAGTAGTATACGAGCAGTACTTC. It is translated as CASSEVVYEQYF.

This chain joins TRBV2 and TRBJ2-6, with 9 bases identical to TRBD1. The J segment lost 13 bases and the V segment lost 6 bases, leaving 7 bases of the junction unmatched. Germline-derived CDR1 and CDR2 are SNHLY and FYNNEI. CDR3 size: 13 residues. The CDR3 nucleotides read TGTGCCAGCAGATCCGGGACAGGGCTAGTCCTGACTTTC. This gives the protein CASRSGTGLVLTF.

This clonotype turned up a few times. V gene TRBV2 combines with J gene TRBJ1-6; the match to TRBD1 covers 7 bases. The CDR3 consists of 15 residues. After removal of 6 bases from V and 5 bases from J, the junction contained 7 bases not matched to a gene. Germline V gene lookup returns CDR1 SNHLY and CDR2 FYNNEI. This CDR3 reads CASSTQGFHNSPLHF. CDR3 in DNA: TGTGCCAGCAGCACACAGGGGTTCCATAATTCACCCCTCCACTTT.

The chain couples TRBV5-8 to TRBJ2-3; tentative D call: TRBD2 (5 bases). Deletions cut 4 bases from V and 2 bases from J, with 8 bases between. The germline V gene has CDR1 SGHTS and CDR2 YDEGEE. This CDR3 comprises 13 residues. This chain's CDR3 is CASSQDSTDTQYF. The CDR3 DNA reads as TGTGCCAGCAGCCAGGACTCCACAGATACGCAGTATTTT.

The rearrangement joins TRBV4-1 to TRBJ1-4, with 7 bases fitting TRBD1. CDR3 length equals 14 residues. V gave up 6 bases and J gave up 8 bases; unmatched junction bases: 9. Germline lookup yields CDR1 MGHRA and CDR2 YSYEKL. CDR3 protein: CASRRQGIKEKLFF. The CDR3 DNA is TGCGCCAGCAGACGACAGGGAATCAAGGAAAAACTGTTTTTT.

The rearrangement uses TRBV14 and TRBJ2-1; D gene uncertain. There are 13 residues in the CDR3. Germline loops: CDR1 SGHDN, CDR2 FVKESK. Trimming took 1 base from V and 10 from J, leaving 11 bases between them. The CDR3 DNA reads TGTGCCAGCAGCCAAGTCGGTCGGAGCGAGCAGTTCTTC. It encodes CASSQVGRSEQFF.

This clonotype was recorded once. The V gene is TRBV20-1, the J gene TRBJ2-3; 14 nucleotides agree with TRBD2. CDR1 and CDR2 from the germline V gene are DFQATT and SNEGSKA (reference sequence). This CDR3 spans 15 amino acids. With V trimmed by 6 bases and J by 8 bases, 10 bases remained unmatched. CDR3: CSATPGTSGSSTQYF. The CDR3 DNA follows: TGCAGTGCCACTCCCGGGACTAGCGGGAGTAGTACGCAGTATTTT.

The chain carries TRBV10-3 and TRBJ2-7; a weak D match, TRBD2 (5 bases). The CDR3 spans 13 residues. The germline gives CDR1 ENHRY, CDR2 SYGVKD. Trimming stripped 5 bases from V and 6 bases from J, with 14 bases between. Written as DNA, the CDR3 is TGTGCCATCAGTCTTGGACTGGTTGGCGAGCAGTACTTC. Encoded protein: CAISLGLVGEQYF.

As to this clonotype: A read error may be the cause here, since a much bigger clone is one base away. The V gene is TRBV7-6, the J gene TRBJ1-5; D call uncertain. In germline, CDR1 is SGHVS, CDR2 FNYEAQ. This CDR3 spans 15 amino acids. The DNA of the CDR3 is TGTGCCAGCAGCTTGGACGGAGATAGCAATCAGCCCCCGCATTTT. The encoded protein is CASSLDGDSNQPPHF.

The table lists this clonotype with a few counts. This chain's CDR3 is CASSRQYQPQHF. The CDR3 DNA reads TGTGCCAGCAGTCGTCAATATCAGCCCCAGCATTTT. The V and J genes are TRBV12-3 or TRBV12-4 and TRBJ1-5; unclear D gene. V lost 5 bases and J 5 bases, leaving 7 bases between the germline ends. This CDR3 is built from 12 residues.

This clonotype was seen repeatedly, ten times or more. The rearrangement uses TRBV11-1 and TRBJ2-3; 11 bases line up with TRBD2. The germline V gene encodes CDR1 SGHAT and CDR2 FQDESV (reference sequence). V shed 3 bases, J shed 4 bases, and the junction held 9 bases outside the gene matches. CDR3 length: 17 amino acids. CDR3 DNA sequence: TGTGCCAGCAGCTTGCAGCCCGGGACTAGCGGAGCAGATACGCAGTATTTT. Amino acid sequence: CASSLQPGTSGADTQYF.

The genes are TRBV7-9 and TRBJ2-7; D uncertain. The CDR3 is 15 amino acids. V lost 0 bases and J 4 bases, leaving 13 bases between the germline ends. Germline V CDR1 and CDR2: SEHNR, FQNEAQ (reference sequence). The CDR3 region has the DNA TGTGCCAGCAGCTTAGCGCCCATTGGGCCGTACGAGCAGTACTTC. As protein: CASSLAPIGPYEQYF.

This clonotype was detected only a few times. This chain connects TRBV20-1 to TRBJ1-4; TRBD1 agrees at 8 bases. The germline CDR1 and CDR2 sequences are DFQATT and SNEGSKA (reference sequence). The CDR3 contains 16 residues. Germline trimming cut 0 bases from V and 9 bases from J; bases unmatched to any gene: 12. In DNA form, the CDR3 reads TGCAGTGCTAGAGACCCGTCGGGACAGGATGTCAAAAAACTGTTTTTT. Its protein is CSARDPSGQDVKKLFF.

This clonotype was found once. The rearrangement uses TRBV4-1 and TRBJ1-5; D gene uncertain. Germline CDR1 MGHRA, CDR2 YSYEKL. Trimming removed 1 base from V and 0 bases from J, with 7 bases in between. This CDR3 has 15 amino acids. CDR3 sequence: CASSQGANSNQPQHF. Here the CDR3 DNA reads TGCGCCAGCAGCCAAGGGGCAAATAGCAATCAGCCCCAGCATTTT.